This T cell receptor beta chain was obtained from a study of T cells after yellow fever vaccination. UMIs and a universal primer site were added when TCR cDNA was made by 5'RACE template switching. Via MiXCR, TCRdb re-called the 5' RACE reads, giving one row per CDR3 protein. Counted here are some 350,000 distinct CDR3 sequences, 4.1% occurring once; the ten biggest clones make up under 30%. This clonotype was seen a handful of times. The CDR3 extends over 14 amino acids. Germline V gene lookup returns CDR1 SGHRS and CDR2 YFSETQ. The trim removed 5 bases at V and 7 bases at J, leaving 6 bases unmatched.

V is TRBV5-1 and J is TRBJ2-2; TRBD2 matches 9 bases. The material was PBMCs, obtained 5 days after the yellow fever booster vaccination. The receptor was isolated from a man younger than 35 who received the YFV17D yellow fever vaccine. The CDR3 sequence is CASRNLAGNGELFF. Here the CDR3 DNA reads TGCGCCAGCAGAAACCTAGCGGGGAACGGGGAGCTGTTTTTT. Full variable domain (outside the CDR3, taken from reference TRBV5-1 and TRBJ2-2): KAGVTQTPRYLIKTRGQQVTLSCSPISGHRSVSWYQQTPGQGLQFLFEYFSETQRNKGNFPGRFSGRQFSNSRSEMNVSTLELGDSALYLCASRNLAGNGELFFGEGSRLTVL.